A selection of T cell receptor beta chains follows, all from one sample in a study of T cells expressing NK-cell markers. TCRdb reanalyzed the 5' RACE reads, giving one entry per CDR3 protein sequence and no DNA. The data include 250,000 to 300,000 distinct CDR3 sequences; the top ten clones carry about 4.2%. Sequencing was done on a sample of blood T cells: a sorted CD56 or NKG2C T cell subset, CD4+ or CD8+ T cells, or bulk PBMC T cells (not recorded which). The receptor source for this set is a woman between 18 and 69 years old in good health. Both conserved end residues are part of each CDR3.

V	J	CDR3
TRBV24-1	TRBJ2-1	CATSDRDRVVYNEQFF
TRBV11-2	TRBJ2-5	CASSLMTSGRGSSETQYF
TRBV7-9	TRBJ2-1	CASSLIATRVGDEQFF
TRBV20-1	TRBJ2-1	CSARQDRYNEQFF
TRBV25-1	TRBJ2-5	CASSESGLETQYF
TRBV5-6	TRBJ2-3	CASSLWQRTDTQYF
TRBV6-1	TRBJ2-7	CASSQQGAAYEQYF
TRBV12-3/TRBV12-4	TRBJ1-2	CASSGAPDYGYTF
TRBV7-2	TRBJ2-5	CASSPQRRDQETQYF
TRBV15	TRBJ2-5	CATNLRGTQYF